The 9 T cell receptor beta chains below all came from one sample that was sequenced in a study of CD8+ T cells in alopecia areata. Sorting of CD4+ cells into CD25+CD127- cells was performed for a handful of patients. RNA extraction and reverse transcription yielded cDNA as sequencing template. The table came from immunoSEQ multiplex PCR; TCRdb's copy has only in-frame clones and leaves some out. The sample records about 37,000 clones, over 50% being singletons. Sequences were obtained from CD4+ Tregs sorted from blood. The receptors were gathered from a human donor with alopecia areata.

The chain employs TRBV7-2 and TRBJ2-7; D possibly corresponds to TRBD2 (5 bases). Between the trimmed V and J ends, which lost 5 bases and 3 bases, there was a span of 14 bases. Germline V lookup: CDR1 SGHTA, CDR2 FQGNSA. The CDR3 loop spans 14 amino acids. Written as DNA, the CDR3 is TGTGCCAGCAGCCCCCCGGGAAGTAACTACGAGCAGTACTTC. It encodes CASSPPGSNYEQYF.

This clone has a handful of counts. V gene TRBV6-6 combines with J gene TRBJ1-2, with D possibly matching TRBD1 (6 bases). This CDR3 region has 13 residues. Germline CDR1 reads MNHNY; CDR2 reads SVGAGI (reference sequence). Deletions cut 3 bases from V and 8 bases from J, with 13 bases between. Here the CDR3 DNA reads TGTGCCAGCAGTTATTCGACAGGCGACGGCTACACCTTC. This codes for CASSYSTGDGYTF.

V usage is TRBV18 and J usage is TRBJ1-2; TRBD1 is a possible D gene (6 bases). The CDR3 runs to 14 residues. The V end was cut by 6 bases, the J end by 4 bases, with 15 bases between. CDR1 KGHSH and CDR2 LQKENI come from the germline V gene. The CDR3 DNA reads TGTGCCAGCTCGCGGACAGTGGAGAGCTATGGCTACACCTTC. It is translated as CASSRTVESYGYTF. Complete variable domain (other parts from reference TRBV18 and TRBJ1-2): NAGVMQNPRHLVRRRGQEARLRCSPMKGHSHVYWYRQLPEEGLKFMVYLQKENIIDESGMPKERFSAEFPKEGPSILRIQQVVRGDSAAYFCASSRTVESYGYTFGSGTRLTVV.

The CDR3 sequence: CASTSGVPGEQYF. DNA for the CDR3: TGTGCCAGCACCTCCGGGGTACCGGGCGAGCAGTACTTC. The chain employs TRBV7-8 and TRBJ2-7, with D perhaps matching TRBD2 (5 bases). Trimming pared 7 bases from V and 6 bases from J, leaving 16 bases between. Germline CDR1 SGHVS, CDR2 FQNEAQ. The CDR3 has 13 amino acids.

The genes are TRBV28 and TRBJ1-2; maybe TRBD1 (5 bases). The CDR3 consists of 15 residues. CDR1 is MDHEN and CDR2 is SYDVKM in the germline V gene. Deletions cut 10 bases from V and 4 bases from J, with 22 bases between. CDR3 DNA: TGTGCCACCATGAGGGTGGGGGGAACCCTCTATGGCTACACCTTC. It codes for CATMRVGGTLYGYTF.

This clone was picked up a small number of times. This chain links TRBV9 with TRBJ2-1, with 7 bases fitting TRBD2. CDR3 length: 14 amino acids. Per germline, CDR1 SGDLS and CDR2 YYNGEE. Germline trimming cut 7 bases from V and 7 bases from J; bases unmatched to any gene: 11. CDR3 DNA: TGTGCCAGCGGCGGGACTAACCACCTTAATGAGCAGTTCTTC. Translation: CASGGTNHLNEQFF.

The chain employs TRBV18 and TRBJ1-5; D is undetermined. Germline CDR1 and CDR2: KGHSH and LQKENI. The CDR3 length is 14 residues. V was clipped by 1 base and J by 5 bases, with 9 bases between them. The CDR3 region is CASSPRSSDQPQHF. The DNA for the CDR3 is TGTGCCAGCTCACCACGGAGTTCCGATCAGCCCCAGCATTTT.

This chain links TRBV7-3 with TRBJ2-3; 11 bases line up with TRBD2. Germline values: CDR1 SGHTA, CDR2 FQGTGA. The CDR3 length is 16 residues. Trimming took 5 bases from V and 3 from J; bases not matched to a gene: 7. In nucleotides, the CDR3 is TGTGCCAGCAGCAGTAGCGGGGGGGCCAATACAGATACGCAGTATTTT. This codes for CASSSSGGANTDTQYF.

This sequence joins TRBV5-1 and TRBJ2-1; 7 bases are shared with TRBD2. V lost 3 bases and J lost 4; bases outside the gene matches: 7. CDR3 length: 15 residues. Germline V CDR1 and CDR2: SGHRS, YFSETQ. CDR3 in DNA: TGCGCCAGCAGCTGGGGAGCGGGGCCTTACAATGAGCAGTTCTTC. Amino acids: CASSWGAGPYNEQFF.